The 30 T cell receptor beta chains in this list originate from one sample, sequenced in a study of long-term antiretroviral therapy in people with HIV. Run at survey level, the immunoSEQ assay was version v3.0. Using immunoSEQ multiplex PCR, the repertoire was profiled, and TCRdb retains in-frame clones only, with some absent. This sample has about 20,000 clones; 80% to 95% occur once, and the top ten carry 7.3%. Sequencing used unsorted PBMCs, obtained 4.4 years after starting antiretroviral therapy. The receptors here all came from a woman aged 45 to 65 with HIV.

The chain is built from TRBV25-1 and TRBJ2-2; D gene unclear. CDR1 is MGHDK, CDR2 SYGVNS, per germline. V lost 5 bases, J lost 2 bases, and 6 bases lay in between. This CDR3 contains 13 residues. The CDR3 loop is CASSRLNTGELFF. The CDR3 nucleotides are TGTGCCAGCAGTAGACTTAACACCGGGGAGCTGTTTTTT.

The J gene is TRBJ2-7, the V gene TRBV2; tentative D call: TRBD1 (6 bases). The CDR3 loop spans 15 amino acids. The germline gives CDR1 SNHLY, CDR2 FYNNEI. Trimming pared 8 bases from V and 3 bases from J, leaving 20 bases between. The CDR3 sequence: CASSAGGTLLYEQYF. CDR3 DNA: TGTGCCAGCTCCGCGGGTGGGACACTTCTCTACGAGCAGTACTTC. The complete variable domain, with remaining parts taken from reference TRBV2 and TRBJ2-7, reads EPEVTQTPSHQVTQMGQEVILRCVPISNHLYFYWYRQILGQKVEFLVSFYNNEISEKSEIFDDQFSVERPDGSNFTLKIRSTKLEDSAMYFCASSAGGTLLYEQYFGPGTRLTVT.

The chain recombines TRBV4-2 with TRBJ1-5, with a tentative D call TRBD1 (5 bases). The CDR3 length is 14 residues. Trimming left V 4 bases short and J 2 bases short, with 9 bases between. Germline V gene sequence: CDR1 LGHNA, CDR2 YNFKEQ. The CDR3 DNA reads TGTGCCAGCAGCCCAACGACAGGCAATCAGCCCCAGCATTTT. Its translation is CASSPTTGNQPQHF.

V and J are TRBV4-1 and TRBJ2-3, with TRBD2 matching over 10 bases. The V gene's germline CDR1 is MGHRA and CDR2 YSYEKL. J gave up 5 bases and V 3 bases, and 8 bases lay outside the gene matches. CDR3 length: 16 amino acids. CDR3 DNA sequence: TGCGCCAGCAGCCAGGATAGCGGGGGGCGGGAAGATACGCAGTATTTT. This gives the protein CASSQDSGGREDTQYF.

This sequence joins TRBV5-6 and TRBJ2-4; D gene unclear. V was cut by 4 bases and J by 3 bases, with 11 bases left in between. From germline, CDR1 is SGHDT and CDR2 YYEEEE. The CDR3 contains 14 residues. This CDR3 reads CASSPWALKNIQYF. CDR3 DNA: TGTGCCAGCAGCCCGTGGGCTCTCAAAAACATTCAGTACTTC.

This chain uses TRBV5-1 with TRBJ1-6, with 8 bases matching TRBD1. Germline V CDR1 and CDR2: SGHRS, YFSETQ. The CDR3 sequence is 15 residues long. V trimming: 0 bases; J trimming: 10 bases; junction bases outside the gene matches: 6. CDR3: CASSLEDRDGSPLHF. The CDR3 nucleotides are TGCGCCAGCAGCTTGGAGGACAGGGATGGGTCACCCCTCCACTTT.

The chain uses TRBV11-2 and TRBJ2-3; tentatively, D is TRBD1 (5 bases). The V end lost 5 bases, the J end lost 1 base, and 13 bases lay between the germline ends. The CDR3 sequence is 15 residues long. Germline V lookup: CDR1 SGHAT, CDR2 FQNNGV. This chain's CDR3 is CASSTQGLGTDTQYF. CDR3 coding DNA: TGTGCCAGCAGCACGCAGGGTCTGGGCACAGATACGCAGTATTTT.

The CDR3 nucleotides read TGTGCCAGCCCGGGACTAGACTGGGTGTACGAGCAGTACTTC. Its translation: CASPGLDWVYEQYF. V gene TRBV21-1 combines with J gene TRBJ2-7; TRBD2, the D gene given by the table, was not confirmed from the DNA. TRBV21-1 counts as a pseudogene. The CDR3 totals 14 residues.

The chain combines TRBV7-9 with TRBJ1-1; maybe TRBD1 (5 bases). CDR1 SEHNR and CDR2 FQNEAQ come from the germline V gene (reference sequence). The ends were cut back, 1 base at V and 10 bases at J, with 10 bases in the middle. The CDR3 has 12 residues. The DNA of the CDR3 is TGTGCCAGCAGCTTAGGGGGCAGACGAGCTTTCTTT. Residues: CASSLGGRRAFF.

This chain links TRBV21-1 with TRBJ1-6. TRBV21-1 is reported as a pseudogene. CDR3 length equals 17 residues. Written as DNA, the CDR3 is TGTGCCAGCAGCAAAGGGGGGGACGTCCGGTATAATTCACCCCTCCACTTT. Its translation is CASSKGGDVRYNSPLHF.

Here the CDR3 reads CASSGVRGNTIYF. As DNA, the CDR3 is TGTGCCAGCTCGGGAGTTCGTGGAAACACCATATATTTT. The rearrangement joins TRBV6-5 to TRBJ1-3, with D unclear. V was pared by 8 bases and J by 3 bases, with 11 bases between. The CDR3 has 13 amino acids. From germline, CDR1 is MNHEY and CDR2 SVGAGI.

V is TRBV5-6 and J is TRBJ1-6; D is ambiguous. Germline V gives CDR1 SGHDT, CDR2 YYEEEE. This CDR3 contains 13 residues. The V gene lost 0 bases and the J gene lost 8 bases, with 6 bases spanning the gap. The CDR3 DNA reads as TGTGCCAGCAGCTTGGCCGGTTATTCACCCCTCCACTTT. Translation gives CASSLAGYSPLHF.

The CDR3 loop reads CASSELEGREREKLFF. The CDR3 nucleotides are TGTGCCAGCAGTGAGTTGGAGGGTAGGGAGCGGGAAAAACTGTTTTTT. The chain joins TRBV2 to TRBJ1-4; D is ambiguous. This CDR3 contains 16 residues. Germline V lookup: CDR1 SNHLY, CDR2 FYNNEI. The ends were cut back, 3 bases at V and 8 bases at J, with 19 bases in the middle.

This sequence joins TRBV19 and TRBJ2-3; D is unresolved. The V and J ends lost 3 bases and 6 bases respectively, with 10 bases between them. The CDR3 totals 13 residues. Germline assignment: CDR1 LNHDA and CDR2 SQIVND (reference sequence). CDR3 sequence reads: CASSMIMGDTQYF. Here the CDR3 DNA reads TGTGCCAGTAGTATGATAATGGGGGATACGCAGTATTTT. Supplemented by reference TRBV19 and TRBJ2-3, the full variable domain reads DGGITQSPKYLFRKEGQNVTLSCEQNLNHDAMYWYRQDPGQGLRLIYYSQIVNDFQKGDIAEGYSVSREKKESFPLTVTSAQKNPTAFYLCASSMIMGDTQYFGPGTRLTVL.

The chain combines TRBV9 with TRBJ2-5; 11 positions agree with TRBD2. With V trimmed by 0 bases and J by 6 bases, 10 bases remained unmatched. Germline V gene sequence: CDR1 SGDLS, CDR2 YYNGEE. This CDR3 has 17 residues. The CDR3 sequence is CASSVAASGGRGKTQYF. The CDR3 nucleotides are TGTGCCAGCAGCGTAGCGGCTAGCGGGGGGCGTGGGAAGACCCAGTACTTC.

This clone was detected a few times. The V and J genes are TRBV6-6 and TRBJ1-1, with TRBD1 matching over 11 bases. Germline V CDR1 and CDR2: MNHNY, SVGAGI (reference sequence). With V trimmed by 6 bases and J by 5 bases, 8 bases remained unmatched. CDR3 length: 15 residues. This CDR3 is CASRVRTGGRTEAFF. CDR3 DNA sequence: TGTGCCAGCAGGGTAAGGACAGGGGGCAGGACTGAAGCTTTCTTT.

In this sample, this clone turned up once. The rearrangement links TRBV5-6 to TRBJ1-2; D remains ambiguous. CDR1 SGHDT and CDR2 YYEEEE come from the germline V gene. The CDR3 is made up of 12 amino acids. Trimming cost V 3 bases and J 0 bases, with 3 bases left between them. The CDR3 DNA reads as TGTGCCAGCAGCTCGTCTAACTATGGCTACACCTTC. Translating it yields CASSSSNYGYTF. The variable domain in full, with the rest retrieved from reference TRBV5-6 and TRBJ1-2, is DAGVTQSPTHLIKTRGQQVTLRCSPKSGHDTVSWYQQALGQGPQFIFQYYEEEERQRGNFPDRFSGHQFPNYSSELNVNALLLGDSALYLCASSSSNYGYTFGSGTRLTVV.

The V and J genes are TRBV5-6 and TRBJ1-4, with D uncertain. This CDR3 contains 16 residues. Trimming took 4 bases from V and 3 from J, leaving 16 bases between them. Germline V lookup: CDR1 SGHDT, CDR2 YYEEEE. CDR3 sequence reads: CASSPDPGRANEKLFF. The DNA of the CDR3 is TGTGCCAGCAGCCCGGACCCAGGAAGGGCTAATGAAAAACTGTTTTTT.

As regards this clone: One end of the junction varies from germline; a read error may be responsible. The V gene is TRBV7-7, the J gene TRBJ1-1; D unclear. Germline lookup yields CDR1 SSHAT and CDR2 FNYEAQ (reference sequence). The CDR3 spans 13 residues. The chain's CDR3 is CASSLYLIPEAFF. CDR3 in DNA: TGTGCTAGCAGCCTTTACCTAATCCCTGAAGCTTTCTTT. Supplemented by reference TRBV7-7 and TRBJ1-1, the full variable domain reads GAGVSQSPRYKVTKRGQDVTLRCDPISSHATLYWYQQALGQGPEFLTYFNYEAQPDKSGLPSDRFSAERPEGSISTLTIQRTEQRDSAMYRCASSLYLIPEAFFGQGTRLTVV.

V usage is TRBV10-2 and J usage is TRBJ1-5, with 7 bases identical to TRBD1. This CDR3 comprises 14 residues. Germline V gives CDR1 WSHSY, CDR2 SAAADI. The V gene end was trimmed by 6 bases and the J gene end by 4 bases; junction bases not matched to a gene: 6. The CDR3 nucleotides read TGCGCCAGCAGGAATGACAGGGTAAATCAGCCCCAGCATTTT. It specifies CASRNDRVNQPQHF.

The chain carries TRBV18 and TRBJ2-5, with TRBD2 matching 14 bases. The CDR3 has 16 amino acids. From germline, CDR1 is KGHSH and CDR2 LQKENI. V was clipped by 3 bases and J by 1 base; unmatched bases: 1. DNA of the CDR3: TGTGCCAGCTCACCCGGACTAGCGGGGGGCCAAGAGACCCAGTACTTC. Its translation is CASSPGLAGGQETQYF.

CDR3 nucleotides: TGTGCCAGCAGCTTAGAAGCAGCAACTAATGAAAAACTGTTTTTT. This gives the protein CASSLEAATNEKLFF. The chain uses TRBV7-9 and TRBJ1-4, with D unresolved. The ends were cut back, 1 base at V and 0 bases at J, with 6 bases in the middle. This CDR3 is built from 15 residues. Germline V CDR1 and CDR2: SEHNR, FQNEAQ (reference sequence).

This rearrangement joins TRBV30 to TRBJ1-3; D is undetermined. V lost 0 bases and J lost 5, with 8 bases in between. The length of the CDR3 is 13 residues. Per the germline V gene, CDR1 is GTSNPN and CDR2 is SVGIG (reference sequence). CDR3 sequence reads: CAWSVLVRNTIYF. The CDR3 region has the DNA TGTGCCTGGAGTGTACTAGTGAGAAACACCATATATTTT. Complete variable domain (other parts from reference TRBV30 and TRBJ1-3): SQTIHQWPATLVQPVGSPLSLECTVEGTSNPNLYWYRQAAGRGLQLLFYSVGIGQISSEVPQNLSASRPQDRQFILSSKKLLLSDSGFYLCAWSVLVRNTIYFGEGSWLTVV.

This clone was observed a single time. CDR3 sequence reads: CASISRSGNTIYF. CDR3 coding DNA: TGTGCCAGCATCTCCAGAAGTGGAAACACCATATATTTT. This chain joins TRBV27 and TRBJ1-3; D gene ambiguous. Germline assignment: CDR1 MNHEY and CDR2 SMNVEV (reference sequence). The CDR3 has 13 amino acids. The V gene lost 7 bases and the J gene lost 3 bases, with 10 bases spanning the gap.

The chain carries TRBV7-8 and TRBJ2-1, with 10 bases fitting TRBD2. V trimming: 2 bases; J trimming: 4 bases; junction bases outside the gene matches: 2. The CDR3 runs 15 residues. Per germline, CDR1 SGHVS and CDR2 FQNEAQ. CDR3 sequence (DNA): TGTGCCAGCAGCTTAAGCGGGGGGGCATACAATGAGCAGTTCTTC. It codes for CASSLSGGAYNEQFF.

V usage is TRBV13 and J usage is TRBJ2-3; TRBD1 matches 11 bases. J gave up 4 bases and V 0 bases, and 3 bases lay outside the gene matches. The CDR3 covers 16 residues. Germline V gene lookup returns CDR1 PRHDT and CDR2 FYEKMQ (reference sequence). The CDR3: CASSLGRTGGSDTQYF. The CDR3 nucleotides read TGTGCCAGCAGCTTAGGGCGGACAGGGGGCTCAGATACGCAGTATTTT.

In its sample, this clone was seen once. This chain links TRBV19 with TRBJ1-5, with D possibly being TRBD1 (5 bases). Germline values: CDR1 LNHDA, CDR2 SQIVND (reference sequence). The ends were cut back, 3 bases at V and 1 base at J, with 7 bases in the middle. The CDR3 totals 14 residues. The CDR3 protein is CASSIGGSNQPQHF. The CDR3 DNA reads TGTGCCAGTAGTATCGGGGGAAGCAATCAGCCCCAGCATTTT.

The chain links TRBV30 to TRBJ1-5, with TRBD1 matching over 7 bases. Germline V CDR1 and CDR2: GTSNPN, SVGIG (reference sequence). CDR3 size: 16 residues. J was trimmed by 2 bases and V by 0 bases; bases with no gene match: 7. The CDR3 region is CAWSVLAGQGNQPQHF. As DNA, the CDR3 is TGTGCCTGGAGTGTACTAGCTGGACAGGGCAATCAGCCCCAGCATTTT.

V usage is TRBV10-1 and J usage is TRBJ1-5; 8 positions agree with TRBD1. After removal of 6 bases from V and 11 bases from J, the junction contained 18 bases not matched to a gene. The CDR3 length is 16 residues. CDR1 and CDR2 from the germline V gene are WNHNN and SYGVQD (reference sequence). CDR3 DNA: TGCGCCAGCAGGCCTCCGGGACAGGAAAACCAAAGGACCCAGCATTTT. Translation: CASRPPGQENQRTQHF.

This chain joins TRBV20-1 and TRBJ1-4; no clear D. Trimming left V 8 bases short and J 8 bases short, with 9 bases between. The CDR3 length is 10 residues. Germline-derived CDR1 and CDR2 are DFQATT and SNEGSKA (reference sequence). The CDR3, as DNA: TGCAGTTCCACTCGGGAAAAACTGTTTTTT. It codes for CSSTREKLFF.